This T cell receptor (beta chain) was sequenced in a study of blood T cell repertoires in COVID-19. Study in general: PBMCs, B-cell-depleted T cells, or T cells were the source of the cDNA or gDNA that made up the material.

Enrollees, about 18 to 95 years old, lived in about two dozen US areas. Before being deemed recovered, Cohort 3 donors had two negative PCRs, clearance, or symptom resolution. There are 15 residues in the CDR3. The ends lost 7 bases at V and 5 bases at J; junction bases unmatched: 9. The V gene's germline CDR1 is SEHNR and CDR2 FQNEAQ (reference sequence). In the original processing: Amplification of reference gene primers was used by the study to estimate nucleated cell counts. Assay used: immunoSEQ multiplex PCR; TCRdb lists only in-frame clones, some missing. The V and J calls and the clone size are those of that table, but D and trimming were determined from the DNA. The profile covers some 170,000 clones, with approximately 80% appearing a single time and 4.5% to 7.5% taken by the ten largest.

This clonotype was obtained from a man between 35 and 55 years old who had recovered from COVID-19. V gene TRBV7-9 combines with J gene TRBJ2-1, with 9 positions matching TRBD2. Sequencing used PBMCs or T cells enriched from blood (not recorded which). The CDR3 here is CASTDAGGPHNEQFF. The CDR3 coding sequence is TGTGCCAGCACCGACGCGGGGGGGCCCCACAATGAGCAGTTCTTC.